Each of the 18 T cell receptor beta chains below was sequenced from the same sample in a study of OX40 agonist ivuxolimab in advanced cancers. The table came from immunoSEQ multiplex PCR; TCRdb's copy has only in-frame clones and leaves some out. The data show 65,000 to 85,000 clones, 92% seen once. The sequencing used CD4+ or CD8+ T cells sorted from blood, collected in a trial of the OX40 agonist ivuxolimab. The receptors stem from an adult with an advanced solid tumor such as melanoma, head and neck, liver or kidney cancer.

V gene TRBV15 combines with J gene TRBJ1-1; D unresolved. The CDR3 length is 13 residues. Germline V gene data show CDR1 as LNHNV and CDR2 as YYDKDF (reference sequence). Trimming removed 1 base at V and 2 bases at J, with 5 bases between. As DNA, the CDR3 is TGTGCCACCAGCAGAGGAGAAAACACTGAAGCTTTCTTT. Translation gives CATSRGENTEAFF.

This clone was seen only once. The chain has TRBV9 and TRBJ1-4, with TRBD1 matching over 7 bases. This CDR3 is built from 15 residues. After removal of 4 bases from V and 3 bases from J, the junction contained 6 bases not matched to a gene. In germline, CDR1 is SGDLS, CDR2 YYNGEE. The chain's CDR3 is CASSTTGAPNEKLFF. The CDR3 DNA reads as TGTGCCAGCAGCACAACAGGGGCCCCTAATGAAAAACTGTTTTTT.

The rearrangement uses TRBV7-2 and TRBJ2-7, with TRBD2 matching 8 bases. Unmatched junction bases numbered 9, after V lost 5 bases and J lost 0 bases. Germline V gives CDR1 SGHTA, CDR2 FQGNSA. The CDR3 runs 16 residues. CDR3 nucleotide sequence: TGTGCCAGCAGCAACGGACTAGCTCAACCCTCCTACGAGCAGTACTTC. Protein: CASSNGLAQPSYEQYF.

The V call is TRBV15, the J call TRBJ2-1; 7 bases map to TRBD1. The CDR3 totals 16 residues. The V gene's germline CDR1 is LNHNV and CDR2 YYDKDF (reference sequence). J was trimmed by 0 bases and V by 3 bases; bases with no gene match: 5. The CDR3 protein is CATSSVRDSSYNEQFF. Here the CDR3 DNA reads TGTGCCACCAGCAGCGTCCGGGACAGCTCCTACAATGAGCAGTTCTTC.

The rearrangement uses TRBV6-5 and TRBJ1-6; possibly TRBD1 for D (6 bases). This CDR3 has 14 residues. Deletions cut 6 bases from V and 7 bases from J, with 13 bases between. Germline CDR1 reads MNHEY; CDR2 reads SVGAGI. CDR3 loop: CASSPGQRNSPLHF. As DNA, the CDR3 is TGTGCCAGCAGCCCCGGACAGCGAAATTCACCCCTCCACTTT.

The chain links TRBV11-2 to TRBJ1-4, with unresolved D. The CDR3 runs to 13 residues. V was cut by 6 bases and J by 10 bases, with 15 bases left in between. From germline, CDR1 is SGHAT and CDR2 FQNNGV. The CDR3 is CASRDPRRRKLFF. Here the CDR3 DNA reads TGTGCCAGCAGGGACCCAAGGAGGAGAAAACTGTTTTTT.

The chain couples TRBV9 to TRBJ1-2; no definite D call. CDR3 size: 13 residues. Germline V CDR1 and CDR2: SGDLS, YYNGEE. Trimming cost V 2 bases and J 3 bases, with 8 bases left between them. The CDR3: CASSVGEHYGYTF. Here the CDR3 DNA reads TGTGCCAGCAGCGTTGGGGAACACTATGGCTACACCTTC.

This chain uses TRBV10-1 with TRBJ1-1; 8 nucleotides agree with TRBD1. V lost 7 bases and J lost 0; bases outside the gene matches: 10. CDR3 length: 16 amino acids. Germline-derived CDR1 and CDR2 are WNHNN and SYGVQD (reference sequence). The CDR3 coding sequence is TGCGCCAGCACCCAAGCCGGGACAGGTCTGAACACTGAAGCTTTCTTT. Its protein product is CASTQAGTGLNTEAFF.

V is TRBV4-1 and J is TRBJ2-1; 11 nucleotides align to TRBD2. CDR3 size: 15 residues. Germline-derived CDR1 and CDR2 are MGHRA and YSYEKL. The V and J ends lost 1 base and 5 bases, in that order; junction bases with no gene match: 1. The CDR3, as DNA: TGCGCCAGCAGCCAAGTAGCGGGGGGGGACAATGAGCAGTTCTTC. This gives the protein CASSQVAGGDNEQFF.

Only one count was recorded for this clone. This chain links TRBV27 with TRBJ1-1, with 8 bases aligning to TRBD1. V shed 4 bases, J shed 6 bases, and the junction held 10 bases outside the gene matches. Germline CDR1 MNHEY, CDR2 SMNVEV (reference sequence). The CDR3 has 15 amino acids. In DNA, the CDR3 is TGTGCCAGCAGTTCAGGACAGGGCGGAATTCCTGAAGCTTTCTTT. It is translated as CASSSGQGGIPEAFF.

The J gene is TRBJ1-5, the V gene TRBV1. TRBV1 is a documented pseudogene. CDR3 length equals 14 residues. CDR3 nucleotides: TGCACCAGCAGCCAAGATCGCAGCAATCAGCCCCAGCATTTT. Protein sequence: CTSSQDRSNQPQHF.

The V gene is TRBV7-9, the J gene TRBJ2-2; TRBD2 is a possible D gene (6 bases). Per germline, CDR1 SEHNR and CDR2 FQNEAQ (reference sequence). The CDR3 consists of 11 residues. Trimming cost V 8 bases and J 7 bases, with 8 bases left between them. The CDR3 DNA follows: TGTGCCAGCCGGGGGATCGGGGAGCTGTTTTTT. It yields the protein CASRGIGELFF.

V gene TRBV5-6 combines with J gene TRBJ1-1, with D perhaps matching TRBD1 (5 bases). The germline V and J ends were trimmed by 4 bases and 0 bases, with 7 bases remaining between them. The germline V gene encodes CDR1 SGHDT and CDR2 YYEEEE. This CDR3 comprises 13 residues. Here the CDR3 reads CASSETVNTEAFF. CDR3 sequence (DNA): TGTGCCAGCAGCGAGACAGTGAACACTGAAGCTTTCTTT.

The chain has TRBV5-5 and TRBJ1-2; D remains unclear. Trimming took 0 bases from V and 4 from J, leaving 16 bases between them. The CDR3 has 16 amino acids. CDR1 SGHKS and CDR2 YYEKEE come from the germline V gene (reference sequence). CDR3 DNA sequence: TGTGCCAGCAGCTTGGAGCCGGGTATAACAATCTATGGCTACACCTTC. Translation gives CASSLEPGITIYGYTF.

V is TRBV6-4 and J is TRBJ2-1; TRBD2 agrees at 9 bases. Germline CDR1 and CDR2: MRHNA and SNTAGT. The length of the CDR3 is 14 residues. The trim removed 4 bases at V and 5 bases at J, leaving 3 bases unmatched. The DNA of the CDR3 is TGTGCCAGCAGTGTGCGGGGGGGCAACAATGAGCAGTTCTTC. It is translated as CASSVRGGNNEQFF.

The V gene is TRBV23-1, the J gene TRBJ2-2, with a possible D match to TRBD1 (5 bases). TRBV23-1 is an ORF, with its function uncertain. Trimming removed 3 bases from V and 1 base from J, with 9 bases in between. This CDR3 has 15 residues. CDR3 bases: TGCGCCAGCAGTCACTCCGACAGGAACACCGGGGAGCTGTTTTTT. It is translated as CASSHSDRNTGELFF.

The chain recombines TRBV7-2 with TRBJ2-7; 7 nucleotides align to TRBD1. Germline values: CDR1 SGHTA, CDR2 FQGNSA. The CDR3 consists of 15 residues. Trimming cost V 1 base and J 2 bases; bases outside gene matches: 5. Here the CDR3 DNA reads TGTGCCAGCAGCTTAGACCGGGACAGCGCCTACGAGCAGTACTTC. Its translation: CASSLDRDSAYEQYF.

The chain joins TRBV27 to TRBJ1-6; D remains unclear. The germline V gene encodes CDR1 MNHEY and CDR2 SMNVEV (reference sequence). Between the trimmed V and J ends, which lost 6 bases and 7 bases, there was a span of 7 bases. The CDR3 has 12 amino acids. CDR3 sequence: CASRGQNSPLHF. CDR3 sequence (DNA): TGTGCCAGCAGGGGCCAAAATTCACCCCTCCACTTT.